The present TCR beta chain was sequenced within a study of Graves' ophthalmopathy and Graves' hyperthyroidism. As for the study in general: Peripheral blood was gathered at the point of initial diagnosis, before any treatment started.

This clonotype was observed at least ten times. This may come from a read error, since a much larger clone is one base off. Someone took the PBMCs out of about 9.7 ml of fresh peripheral blood. The study amplified TCR beta CDR3 regions using RNA transcripts. The first-round RT-PCR employed HTBI primers together with the Qiagen OneStep RT-PCR kit. A multiplex PCR was then performed as the second round. TCRdb itself ran the multiplex PCR reads through MiXCR, one entry per CDR3 protein. Of about 380,000 distinct CDR3 sequences detected, about 16% appear once; the ten largest clones hold approximately 7%. With 6 bases clipped from V and 4 bases from J, the junction kept 13 bases outside the gene matches. The CDR3 has 17 amino acids. Germline loops: CDR1 MNHEY, CDR2 SVGEGT.

The rearrangement uses TRBV6-2 or TRBV6-3 and TRBJ1-5; 9 nucleotides line up with TRBD1. This TCR derives from a woman aged 18-29 years with stable Graves' hyperthyroidism. Sequencing was performed on peripheral blood. The CDR3 loop is CASSPRRTGDSNQPQHF. The CDR3, as DNA: TGTGCCAGCAGCCCCAGACGGACAGGGGACTCTAATCAGCCCCAGCATTTT.